This T cell receptor beta chain was profiled in a study of cytomegalovirus exposure and HLA in healthy donors. The overall study: There were about 86 million unique TCRs (from HLA-typed donors) in an early data release.

As for the donors, each was a healthy bone marrow donor. The PCR was carried out with 60 Vbeta primers and 13 Jbeta primers. Generated by immunoSEQ multiplex PCR, the TCRdb table keeps only in-frame clones and is missing some. Of tens of thousands of clones detected, 60% to 85% appear once; the ten largest clones hold approximately 1.6%. Findings and limits, study-wide: TCR beta chain V- and J-gene trimming was linked, in a later analysis, to a missense variant in DCLRE1C. After further analysis at a later stage, 17,000 or so TCR beta sequences were associated with HLA alleles at 0.05 false discovery rate.

The V end lost 2 bases, the J end lost 6 bases, and 14 bases lay between the germline ends. This CDR3 is 15 amino acids long. Germline assignment: CDR1 MNHEY and CDR2 SVGAGI. A single count supports this clone. The antigen remains unidentified. The clonotype comes from a man between 40 and 49 years old in good health and CMV-seronegative. The rearrangement links TRBV6-5 to TRBJ2-1; weak D call: TRBD2 (6 bases). Specimen: PBMCs. For the CDR3, the DNA is TGTGCCAGCAGTTACGGGGACTCTGGGGGCAATGAGCAGTTCTTC. Translation gives CASSYGDSGGNEQFF.